This T cell receptor (beta chain) was identified during a study of cytomegalovirus exposure and HLA in healthy donors. General observations from the study: Listed as cytomegalovirus-associated were 150 or so TCR beta chains. Accounts indicate the classifier identified cytomegalovirus status with strong specificity and sensitivity.

Of note for this clone: Antigen: not known.

The PCR employed 60 Vbeta primers together with 13 Jbeta primers. Assay used: immunoSEQ multiplex PCR; TCRdb lists only in-frame clones, some missing. The sample lists some 120,000 clones, 81% occurring once. The receptor comes from a woman aged 25 to 39 in good health and CMV-seronegative. Material for sequencing was PBMCs.

CDR3 coding DNA: TGTGCCAGCAGCTTAGAGACAGGGACCTACGAGCAGTACTTC. Translating gives CASSLETGTYEQYF. V usage is TRBV7-9 and J usage is TRBJ2-7, with 7 bases identical to TRBD1. V gave up 1 base and J gave up 2 bases; unmatched junction bases: 2. The CDR3 spans 14 residues. CDR1 is SEHNR and CDR2 is FQNEAQ in the germline V gene (reference sequence).